This TCR beta chain was recorded in a study of patients and donors after allogeneic stem cell transplantation (TCRdb year 2020). Points on this clonotype: This receptor's antigen is unknown. No base quality information exists; no much larger clone differs at one position.

Libraries were prepared through RT-PCR. Sequencing was carried out with a NextSeq 550. TCRdb trimmed public reads at Q25 via fastp, called clones via MiXCR and kept in-frame beta chains. Rows are unified per CDR3 protein, each entry keeping the most common DNA and genes. In all, the sample holds about 210,000 distinct CDR3 sequences, and about 38% of those were seen once. The ten largest clones add up to approximately 10% of the sample. From the cysteine through the phenylalanine, the CDR3 covers 15 amino acids. The kept DNA is CDR3 alone, 45 bases in frame from the first base. The germline V gene (reference sequence) provides CDR1 DFQATT and CDR2 SNEGSKA. Trimming takes 4 bases off V and 3 bases off J; junction bases not matched to a gene: 6.

The chain employs TRBV20-1 and TRBJ2-2; 9 of the junction bases match TRBD1. The TCR comes from a human donor who was either an allogeneic HSCT recipient or a stem cell or donor lymphocyte infusion donor (not recorded which). It is not recorded whose cells these are; they may come from a transplant donor. Sequences were obtained from blood, either unsorted or a sorted T cell fraction (not recorded which). The nucleotide sequence is given as TGCAGTGCTAAACAGGGGGCCGCGGACACCGGGGAGCTGTTTTTT. Its translation is CSAKQGAADTGELFF.